Following are 21 T cell receptor beta chains from one sample sequenced in a study of CD8 T cells in ankylosing spondylitis. Study findings and constraints: Apparently characteristic of ankylosing spondylitis blood was a TCR beta motif (roughly eight highly homologous variants).

Their recognized antigens are unknown. Using its own MiXCR run on the 5' RACE reads, TCRdb lists one record per CDR3 protein. The top ten clones hold 0.85% to 1% of a sample with 350,000 to 550,000 distinct CDR3 sequences, around 26% of them seen once. Sequenced material: blood, either unsorted or a sorted T cell fraction (not recorded which). Receptor source: a male donor with ankylosing spondylitis.

The chain links TRBV20-1 to TRBJ2-2; 9 positions agree with TRBD2. CDR1 and CDR2 (germline): DFQATT, SNEGSKA (reference sequence). The CDR3 extends over 16 amino acids. CDR3: CSTRGGTERNTGELFF. CDR3 in DNA: TGCAGCACGCGGGGGGGGACAGAGAGAAACACCGGGGAGCTGTTTTTT.

The chain employs TRBV12-3 or TRBV12-4 and TRBJ2-5, with 8 bases that match TRBD1. The CDR3 contains 15 residues. The V and J ends lost 2 bases and 5 bases, in that order; junction bases with no gene match: 7. The CDR3 DNA is TGTGCCAGCAGTTTATCAGACAGGGGTCCGGAGACCCAGTACTTC. Amino acids: CASSLSDRGPETQYF.

This clonotype has just a few counts. J is TRBJ1-3 and V is TRBV5-6; a weak D match, TRBD1 (5 bases). Looked up from germline, CDR1 is SGHDT and CDR2 is YYEEEE. The CDR3 totals 14 residues. With 8 bases removed from V and 0 bases from J, the gap between germline ends came to 12 bases. The CDR3 sequence is CASTKGPSGNTIYF. CDR3 in DNA: TGTGCCAGTACTAAGGGGCCCTCTGGAAACACCATATATTTT.

V is TRBV20-1 and J is TRBJ2-7; the D gene is possibly TRBD2 (5 bases). Germline V CDR1 and CDR2: DFQATT, SNEGSKA (reference sequence). Deletions cut 1 base from V and 3 bases from J, with 10 bases between. The CDR3 consists of 13 residues. The DNA of the CDR3 is TGCAGTGCTAGAGCAGGCGGAGGCTACGAGCAGTACTTC. Its translation: CSARAGGGYEQYF.

This rearrangement joins TRBV7-2 to TRBJ2-7; D is ambiguous. The CDR3 loop spans 15 amino acids. Looked up from germline, CDR1 is SGHTA and CDR2 is FQGNSA. Trimming stripped 1 base from V and 0 bases from J, with 10 bases between. The CDR3: CASSLGSESSYEQYF. The CDR3 nucleotides are TGTGCCAGCAGCTTAGGTTCGGAAAGCTCCTACGAGCAGTACTTC.

This clonotype was counted a few times. The rearrangement links TRBV12-3 or TRBV12-4 to TRBJ2-1; TRBD2 matches at 16 bases. With V trimmed by 4 bases and J by 9 bases, 6 bases remained unmatched. The CDR3 totals 16 residues. The CDR3 DNA follows: TGTGCCAGCAGTTCAACCGGGACTAGCGGGAGGGCTGAGCAGTTCTTC. Translated, it gives CASSSTGTSGRAEQFF.

This clonotype was found a few times. The chain joins TRBV7-6 to TRBJ2-3; 7 bases are a match to TRBD1. The CDR3 contains 17 residues. Germline CDR1 is SGHVS and CDR2 is FNYEAQ. The junction had 14 bases not matched to a gene; V was cut back by 2 bases and J by 6 bases. In DNA, the CDR3 is TGTGCCAGCAGCTTATTTTCCGGGACAGCCCAAACGGATACGCAGTATTTT. It translates to CASSLFSGTAQTDTQYF.

CDR3 in DNA: TGTGCCAGCAGCTTAGGGGGGAGGAGTGAAAAACTGTTTTTT. As protein: CASSLGGRSEKLFF. The chain uses TRBV7-2 and TRBJ1-4, with D tentatively TRBD1 (5 bases). This CDR3 contains 14 residues. The V gene lost 1 base and the J gene lost 7 bases, with 10 bases spanning the gap. Germline values: CDR1 SGHTA, CDR2 FQGNSA.

The V and J genes are TRBV3-1 and TRBJ2-1; no reliable D call. The CDR3 runs 12 residues. The V end was cut by 3 bases, the J end by 7 bases, with 7 bases between. CDR1 LGHDT and CDR2 YNNKEL come from the germline V gene (reference sequence). The CDR3 sequence is CASSQSRNEQFF. The CDR3 region has the DNA TGTGCCAGCAGCCAGAGCCGAAATGAGCAGTTCTTC.

This clonotype was picked up a small number of times. CDR3 nucleotide sequence: TGCGCCAGCAGCTTGCGGGGAAGGGATTCACCCCTCCACTTT. It translates to CASSLRGRDSPLHF. This rearrangement joins TRBV5-1 to TRBJ1-6, with no clear D. V lost 1 base and J lost 8, with 10 bases in between. Germline V gives CDR1 SGHRS, CDR2 YFSETQ. This CDR3 has 14 residues.

The chain recombines TRBV5-1 with TRBJ2-3; 10 bases match TRBD1. Trimming at V came to 3 bases and at J to 0 bases, leaving 4 bases not matched to a gene. The germline gives CDR1 SGHRS, CDR2 YFSETQ. The CDR3 extends over 16 amino acids. The CDR3 here is CASSSLGQGSTDTQYF. In nucleotides, the CDR3 is TGCGCCAGCAGCTCTCTGGGACAGGGGAGCACAGATACGCAGTATTTT.

This sequence joins TRBV20-1 and TRBJ2-1; 7 nucleotides match TRBD2. With V trimmed by 6 bases and J by 5 bases, 7 bases remained unmatched. From germline, CDR1 is DFQATT and CDR2 SNEGSKA (reference sequence). This CDR3 is 13 amino acids long. The CDR3 DNA follows: TGCAGTGCCCCACCAGCGGGGAACAATGAGCAGTTCTTC. This codes for CSAPPAGNNEQFF.

The rearrangement uses TRBV5-1 and TRBJ2-7; 8 bases agree with TRBD1. J lost 5 bases, V lost 3 bases, and 7 bases had no gene match. The germline CDR1 and CDR2 sequences are SGHRS and YFSETQ. CDR3 length equals 14 residues. CDR3 loop: CASSSTGDIHEQYF. CDR3 nucleotides: TGCGCCAGCAGCTCGACAGGGGACATCCACGAGCAGTACTTC.

V usage is TRBV3-1 and J usage is TRBJ2-7; possible D gene TRBD1, 5 bases. V was pared by 0 bases and J by 8 bases, with 14 bases between. This CDR3 has 14 amino acids. Germline CDR1 LGHDT, CDR2 YNNKEL (reference sequence). CDR3 sequence reads: CASSQDRGSQQQYF. The CDR3 DNA reads as TGTGCCAGCAGCCAAGATAGGGGCAGTCAACAGCAGTACTTC.

This clonotype was seen more than once but under ten times. The chain uses TRBV6-2 or TRBV6-3 and TRBJ1-5, with a possible D match to TRBD1 (6 bases). The ends were cut back, 7 bases at V and 6 bases at J, with 16 bases in the middle. Germline CDR1 is MNHEY and CDR2 is SVGEGT. The length of the CDR3 is 14 residues. In nucleotides, the CDR3 is TGTGCCAGCACCCCAGGGGTTCCTAGTCAGCCCCAGCATTTT. Protein product: CASTPGVPSQPQHF.

The J gene is TRBJ2-4, the V gene TRBV27, with a tentative D call TRBD2 (6 bases). CDR1 is MNHEY and CDR2 is SMNVEV in the germline V gene (reference sequence). V was pared by 8 bases and J by 3 bases, with 17 bases between. The CDR3 spans 15 residues. This CDR3 is CASPLGGRDKNIQYF. CDR3 in DNA: TGTGCCAGCCCTCTCGGGGGAAGGGACAAAAACATTCAGTACTTC.

This clonotype has at least ten counts. An end of the junction does not agree with germline; a read error may underlie this. This chain links TRBV5-1 with TRBJ2-5; a possible D gene is TRBD1 (5 bases). Germline-derived CDR1 and CDR2 are SGHRS and YFSETQ. The CDR3 covers 13 residues. The CDR3 here is CASSSSGKETQYF. The CDR3 coding sequence is TGTGCCAGCAGCTCCTCAGGGAAAGAGACCCAGTACTTC.

The chain combines TRBV7-2 with TRBJ1-5; 8 bases fit TRBD1. V was clipped by 4 bases and J by 7 bases; unmatched bases: 6. Germline CDR1 reads SGHTA; CDR2 reads FQGNSA. CDR3 length equals 14 residues. The CDR3 DNA reads as TGTGCCAGCAGCTATGCAGGGGGCTGGCAGCCCCAGCATTTT. It specifies CASSYAGGWQPQHF. The complete variable domain, with remaining parts taken from reference TRBV7-2 and TRBJ1-5, reads GAGVSQSPSNKVTEKGKDVELRCDPISGHTALYWYRQSLGQGLEFLIYFQGNSAPDKSGLPSDRFSAERTGGSVSTLTIQRTQQEDSAVYLCASSYAGGWQPQHFGDGTRLSIL.

As to this clonotype: One junction end disagrees with the germline gene, perhaps due to a read error. The chain employs TRBV2 and TRBJ2-7; TRBD2 agrees at 7 bases. The CDR3 contains 13 residues. Germline values: CDR1 SNHLY, CDR2 FYNNEI. CDR3 coding DNA: TGTGCCAGTAGTGAGATTAGCGGGCTCGAGCAGTACTTC. It translates to CASSEISGLEQYF.

Only a few counts were recorded for this clonotype. The chain has TRBV27 and TRBJ2-5, with D possibly matching TRBD1 (6 bases). The CDR3 has 15 amino acids. Trimming removed 8 bases at V and 3 bases at J, with 19 bases between. CDR1 is MNHEY, CDR2 SMNVEV, per germline (reference sequence). The CDR3 here is CASEAIRGLKETQYF. CDR3 in DNA: TGTGCCAGCGAGGCGATCAGGGGCCTCAAAGAGACCCAGTACTTC.

This clonotype was observed many times. J is TRBJ1-3 and V is TRBV2, with D tentatively TRBD1 (5 bases). The CDR3 covers 14 residues. V was shortened by 6 bases and J by 4 bases, with 13 bases between the two germline ends. Germline V gives CDR1 SNHLY, CDR2 FYNNEI. The CDR3 is CASRPQGPGNTIYF. The CDR3 DNA reads as TGTGCCAGCAGACCCCAGGGTCCGGGAAACACCATATATTTT.